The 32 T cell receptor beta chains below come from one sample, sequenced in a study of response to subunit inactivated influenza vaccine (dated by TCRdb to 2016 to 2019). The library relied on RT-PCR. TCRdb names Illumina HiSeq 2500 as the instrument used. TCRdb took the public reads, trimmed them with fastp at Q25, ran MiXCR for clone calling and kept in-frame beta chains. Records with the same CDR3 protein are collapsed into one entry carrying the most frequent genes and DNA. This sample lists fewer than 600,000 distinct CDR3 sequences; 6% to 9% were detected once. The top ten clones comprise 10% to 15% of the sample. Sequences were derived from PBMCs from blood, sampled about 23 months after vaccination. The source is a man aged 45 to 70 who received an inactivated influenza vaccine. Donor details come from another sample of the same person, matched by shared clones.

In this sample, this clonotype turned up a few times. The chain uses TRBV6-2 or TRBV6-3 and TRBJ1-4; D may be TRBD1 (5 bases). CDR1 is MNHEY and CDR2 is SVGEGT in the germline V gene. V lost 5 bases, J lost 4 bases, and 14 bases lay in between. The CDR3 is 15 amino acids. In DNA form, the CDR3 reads TGTGCCAGCAGTCGGGAGACAGCGATTAATGAAAAACTGTTTTTT. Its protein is CASSRETAINEKLFF.

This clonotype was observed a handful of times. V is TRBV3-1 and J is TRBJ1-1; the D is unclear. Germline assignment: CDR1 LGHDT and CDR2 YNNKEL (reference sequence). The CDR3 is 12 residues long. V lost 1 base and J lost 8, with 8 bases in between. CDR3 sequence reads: CASSQVVGEAFF. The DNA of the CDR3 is TGTGCCAGCAGCCAAGTTGTCGGAGAAGCTTTCTTT.

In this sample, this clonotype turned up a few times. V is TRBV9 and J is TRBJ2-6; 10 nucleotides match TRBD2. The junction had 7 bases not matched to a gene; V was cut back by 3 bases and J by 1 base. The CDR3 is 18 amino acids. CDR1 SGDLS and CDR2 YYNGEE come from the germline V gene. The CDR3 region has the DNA TGTGCCAGCAGCGGGAGGGCTAGCGGGAGTTCTGGGGCCAACGTCCTGACTTTC. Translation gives CASSGRASGSSGANVLTF.

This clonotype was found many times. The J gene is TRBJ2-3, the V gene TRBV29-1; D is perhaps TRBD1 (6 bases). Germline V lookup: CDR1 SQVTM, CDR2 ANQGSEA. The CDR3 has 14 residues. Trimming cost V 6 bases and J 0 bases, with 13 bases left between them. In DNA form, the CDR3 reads TGCAGCGTCGCAGGTACAGGGAGCACAGATACGCAGTATTTT. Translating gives CSVAGTGSTDTQYF.

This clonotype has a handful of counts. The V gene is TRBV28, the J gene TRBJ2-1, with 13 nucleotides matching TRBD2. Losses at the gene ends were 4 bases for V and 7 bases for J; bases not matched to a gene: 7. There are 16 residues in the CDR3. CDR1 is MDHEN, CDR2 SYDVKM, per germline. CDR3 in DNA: TGTGCCAGCAGTTCCGTCGGGACTAGCGGGAAAAATGAGCAGTTCTTC. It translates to CASSSVGTSGKNEQFF.

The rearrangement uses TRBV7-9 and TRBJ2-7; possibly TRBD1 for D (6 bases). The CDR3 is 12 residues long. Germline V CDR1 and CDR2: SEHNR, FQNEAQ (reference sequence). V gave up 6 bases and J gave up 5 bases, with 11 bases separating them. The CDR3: CASSTGLNEQYF. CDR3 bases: TGTGCCAGCAGTACAGGGCTCAACGAGCAGTACTTC.

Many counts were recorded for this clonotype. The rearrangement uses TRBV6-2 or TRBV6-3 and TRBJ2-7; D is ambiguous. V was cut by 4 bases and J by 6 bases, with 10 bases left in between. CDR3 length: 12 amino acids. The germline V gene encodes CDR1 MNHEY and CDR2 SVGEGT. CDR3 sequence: CASSFGRLEQYF. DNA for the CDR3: TGTGCCAGCAGTTTTGGAAGACTCGAGCAGTACTTC.

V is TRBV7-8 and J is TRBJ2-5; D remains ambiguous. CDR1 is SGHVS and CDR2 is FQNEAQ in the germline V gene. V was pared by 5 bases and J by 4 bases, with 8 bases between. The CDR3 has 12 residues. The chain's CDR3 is CASSPPIETQYF. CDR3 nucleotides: TGTGCCAGCAGCCCCCCTATAGAGACCCAGTACTTC.

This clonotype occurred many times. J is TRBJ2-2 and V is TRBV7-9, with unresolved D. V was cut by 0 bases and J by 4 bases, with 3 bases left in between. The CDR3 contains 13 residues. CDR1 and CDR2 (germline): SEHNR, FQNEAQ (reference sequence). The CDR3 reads CASSLASTGELFF. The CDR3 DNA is TGTGCCAGCAGCTTAGCAAGCACCGGGGAGCTGTTTTTT.

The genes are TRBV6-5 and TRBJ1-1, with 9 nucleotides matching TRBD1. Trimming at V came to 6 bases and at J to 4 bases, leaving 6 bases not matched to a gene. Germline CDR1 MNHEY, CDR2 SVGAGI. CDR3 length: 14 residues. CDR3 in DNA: TGTGCCAGCAGCTACAGGGGGCTTGGCACTGAAGCTTTCTTT. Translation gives CASSYRGLGTEAFF.

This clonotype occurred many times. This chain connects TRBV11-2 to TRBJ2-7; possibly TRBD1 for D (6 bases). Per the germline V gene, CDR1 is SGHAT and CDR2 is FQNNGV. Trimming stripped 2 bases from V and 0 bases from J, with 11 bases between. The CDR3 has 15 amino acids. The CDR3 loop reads CASSLNQGHSYEQYF. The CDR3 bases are TGTGCCAGCAGCTTAAACCAGGGGCACTCCTACGAGCAGTACTTC.

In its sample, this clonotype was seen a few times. CDR3 nucleotide sequence: TGTGCCAGCTCACCTGGACGGGGGACGCGGGATACGCAGTATTTT. It codes for CASSPGRGTRDTQYF. The chain recombines TRBV18 with TRBJ2-3; D is perhaps TRBD2 (6 bases). Germline loops: CDR1 KGHSH, CDR2 LQKENI. Trimming took off 3 bases at V and 6 bases at J, with 16 bases between the two ends. The CDR3 is 15 amino acids.

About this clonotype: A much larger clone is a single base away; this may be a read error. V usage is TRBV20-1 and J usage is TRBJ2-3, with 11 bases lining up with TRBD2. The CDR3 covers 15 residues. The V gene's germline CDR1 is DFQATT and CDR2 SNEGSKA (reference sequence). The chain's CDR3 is CCARRTSGRGDTQYF. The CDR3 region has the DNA TGCTGTGCTAGGCGTACTAGCGGGAGAGGGGATACGCAGTATTTT.

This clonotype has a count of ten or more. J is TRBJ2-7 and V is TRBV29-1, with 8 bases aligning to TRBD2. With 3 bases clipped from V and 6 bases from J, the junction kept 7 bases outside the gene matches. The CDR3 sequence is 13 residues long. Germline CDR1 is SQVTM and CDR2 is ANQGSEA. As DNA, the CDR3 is TGCAGCGTTGACGGAGCGGGAGTCGGCGAGCAGTACTTC. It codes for CSVDGAGVGEQYF.

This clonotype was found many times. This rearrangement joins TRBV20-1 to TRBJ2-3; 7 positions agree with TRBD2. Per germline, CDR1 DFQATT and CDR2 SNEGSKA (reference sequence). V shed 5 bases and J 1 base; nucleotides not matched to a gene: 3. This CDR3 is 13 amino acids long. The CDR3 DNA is TGCAGTGCTCGGGACTACCGCACAGATACGCAGTATTTT. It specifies CSARDYRTDTQYF.

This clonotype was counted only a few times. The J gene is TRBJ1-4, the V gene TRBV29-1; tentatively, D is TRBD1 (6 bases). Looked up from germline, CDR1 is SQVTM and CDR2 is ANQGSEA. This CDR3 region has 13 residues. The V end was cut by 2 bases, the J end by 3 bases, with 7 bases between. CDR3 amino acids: CSVEQGSNEKLFF. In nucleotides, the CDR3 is TGCAGCGTTGAACAGGGGTCTAATGAAAAACTGTTTTTT.

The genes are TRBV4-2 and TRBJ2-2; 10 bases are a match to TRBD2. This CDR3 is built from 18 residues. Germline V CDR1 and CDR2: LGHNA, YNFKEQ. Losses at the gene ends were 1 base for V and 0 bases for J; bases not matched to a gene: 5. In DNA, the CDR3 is TGTGCCAGCAGCCAAGCCCTAGCGGGAGCCTCGAACACCGGGGAGCTGTTTTTT. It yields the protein CASSQALAGASNTGELFF.

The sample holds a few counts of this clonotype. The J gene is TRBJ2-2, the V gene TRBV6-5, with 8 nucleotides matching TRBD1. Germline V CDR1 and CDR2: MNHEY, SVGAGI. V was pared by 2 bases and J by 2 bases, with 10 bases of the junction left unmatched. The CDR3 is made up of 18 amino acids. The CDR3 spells CASSYTWHPGGNTGELFF. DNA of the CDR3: TGTGCCAGCAGTTACACTTGGCATCCAGGGGGCAACACCGGGGAGCTGTTTTTT.

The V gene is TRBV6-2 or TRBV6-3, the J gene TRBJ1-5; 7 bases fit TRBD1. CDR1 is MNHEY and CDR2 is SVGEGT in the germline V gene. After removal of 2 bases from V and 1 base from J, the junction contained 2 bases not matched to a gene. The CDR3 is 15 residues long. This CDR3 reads CASSYTGASNQPQHF. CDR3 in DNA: TGTGCCAGCAGTTACACAGGGGCGAGCAATCAGCCCCAGCATTTT.

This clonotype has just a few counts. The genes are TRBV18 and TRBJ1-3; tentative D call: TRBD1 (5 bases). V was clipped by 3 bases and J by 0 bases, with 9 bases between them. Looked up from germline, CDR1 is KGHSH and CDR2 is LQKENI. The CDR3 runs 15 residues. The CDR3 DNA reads TGTGCCAGCTCACCTTCGGACATCTCTGGAAACACCATATATTTT. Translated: CASSPSDISGNTIYF. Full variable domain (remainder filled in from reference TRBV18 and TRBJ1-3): NAGVMQNPRHLVRRRGQEARLRCSPMKGHSHVYWYRQLPEEGLKFMVYLQKENIIDESGMPKERFSAEFPKEGPSILRIQQVVRGDSAAYFCASSPSDISGNTIYFGEGSWLTVV.

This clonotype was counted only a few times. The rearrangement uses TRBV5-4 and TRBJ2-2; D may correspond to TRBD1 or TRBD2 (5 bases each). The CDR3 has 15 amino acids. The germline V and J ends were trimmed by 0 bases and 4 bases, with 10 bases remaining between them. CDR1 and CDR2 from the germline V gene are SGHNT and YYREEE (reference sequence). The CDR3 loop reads CASSLGTGLTGELFF. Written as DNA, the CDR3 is TGTGCCAGCAGCTTGGGGACGGGGCTCACCGGGGAGCTGTTTTTT. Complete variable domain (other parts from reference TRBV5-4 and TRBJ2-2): ETGVTQSPTHLIKTRGQQVTLRCSSQSGHNTVSWYQQALGQGPQFIFQYYREEENGRGNFPPRFSGLQFPNYSSELNVNALELDDSALYLCASSLGTGLTGELFFGEGSRLTVL.

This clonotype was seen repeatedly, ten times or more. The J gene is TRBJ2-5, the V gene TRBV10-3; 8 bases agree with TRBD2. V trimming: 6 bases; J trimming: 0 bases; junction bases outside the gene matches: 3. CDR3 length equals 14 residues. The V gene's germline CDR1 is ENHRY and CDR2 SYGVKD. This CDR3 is CAISREGNQETQYF. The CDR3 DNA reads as TGTGCCATCAGCCGGGAGGGAAACCAAGAGACCCAGTACTTC.

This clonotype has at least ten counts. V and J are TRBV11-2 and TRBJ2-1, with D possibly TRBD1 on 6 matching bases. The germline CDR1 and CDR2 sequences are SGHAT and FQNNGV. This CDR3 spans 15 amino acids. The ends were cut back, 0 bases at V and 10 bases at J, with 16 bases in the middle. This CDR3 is CASSLENLRRGEQFF. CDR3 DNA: TGTGCCAGCAGCTTAGAAAACCTGCGCAGGGGAGAGCAGTTCTTC.

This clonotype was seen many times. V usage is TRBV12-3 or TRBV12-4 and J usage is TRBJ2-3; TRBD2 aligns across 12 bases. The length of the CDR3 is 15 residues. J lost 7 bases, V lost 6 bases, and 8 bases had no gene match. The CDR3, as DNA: TGTGCCAGCAGCCCTCTAGCGGGGGGGCCGAATACGCAGTATTTT. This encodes CASSPLAGGPNTQYF.

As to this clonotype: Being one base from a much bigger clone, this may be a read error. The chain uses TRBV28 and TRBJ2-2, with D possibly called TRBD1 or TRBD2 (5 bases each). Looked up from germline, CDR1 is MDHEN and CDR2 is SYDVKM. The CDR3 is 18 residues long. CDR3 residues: CASSSIWIGQGHTGEMFF. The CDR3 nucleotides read TGTGCCAGCAGTTCAATCTGGATAGGGCAGGGCCACACCGGGGAGATGTTTTTT.

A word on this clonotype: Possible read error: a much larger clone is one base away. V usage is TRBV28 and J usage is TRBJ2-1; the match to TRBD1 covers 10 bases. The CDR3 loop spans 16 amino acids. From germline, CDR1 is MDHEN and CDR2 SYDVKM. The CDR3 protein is CVSSWSPGQGNNEQFF. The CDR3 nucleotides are TGTGTCAGCAGTTGGAGTCCGGGACAGGGGAACAATGAGCAGTTCTTC.

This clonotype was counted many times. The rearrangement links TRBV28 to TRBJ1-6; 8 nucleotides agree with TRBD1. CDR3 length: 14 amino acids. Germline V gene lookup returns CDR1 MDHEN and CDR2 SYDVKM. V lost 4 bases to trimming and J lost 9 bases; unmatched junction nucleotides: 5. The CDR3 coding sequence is TGTGCCAGCAGTTCGGACAGGGAGTTTTCACCCCTCCACTTT. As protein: CASSSDREFSPLHF.

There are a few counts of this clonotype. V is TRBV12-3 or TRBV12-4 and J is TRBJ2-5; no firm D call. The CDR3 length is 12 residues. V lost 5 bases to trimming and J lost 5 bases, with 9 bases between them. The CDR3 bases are TGTGCCAGCAGTGGCGAGTGGGAGACCCAGTACTTC. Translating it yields CASSGEWETQYF.

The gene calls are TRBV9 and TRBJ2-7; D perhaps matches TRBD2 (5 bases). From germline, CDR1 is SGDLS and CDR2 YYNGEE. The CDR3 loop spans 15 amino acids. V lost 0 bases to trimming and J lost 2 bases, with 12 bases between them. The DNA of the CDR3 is TGTGCCAGCAGCGTAGGTCCTAGCTTAACCTACGAGCAGTACTTC. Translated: CASSVGPSLTYEQYF.

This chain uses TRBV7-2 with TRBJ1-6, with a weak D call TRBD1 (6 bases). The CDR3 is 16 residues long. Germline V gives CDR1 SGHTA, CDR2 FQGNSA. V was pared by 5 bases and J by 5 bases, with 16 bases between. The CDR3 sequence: CASSTTGLGNNSPLHF. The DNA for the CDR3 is TGTGCCAGCAGCACCACAGGGCTTGGAAATAATTCACCCCTCCACTTT.

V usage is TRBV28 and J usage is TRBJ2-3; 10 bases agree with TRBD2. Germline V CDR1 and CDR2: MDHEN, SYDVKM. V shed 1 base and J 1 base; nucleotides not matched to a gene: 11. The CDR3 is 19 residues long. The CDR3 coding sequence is TGTGCCAGCAGTTTATATTCCAGCGGGGGGGGCCCCGGCACAGATACGCAGTATTTT. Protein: CASSLYSSGGGPGTDTQYF.

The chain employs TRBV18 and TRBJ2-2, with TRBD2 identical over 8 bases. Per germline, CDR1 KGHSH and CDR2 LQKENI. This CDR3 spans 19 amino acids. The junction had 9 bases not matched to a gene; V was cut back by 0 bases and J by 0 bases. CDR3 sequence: CASSPPNSGIGANTGELFF. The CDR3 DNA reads TGTGCCAGCTCACCACCGAATAGCGGGATAGGTGCGAACACCGGGGAGCTGTTTTTT.